Listed below are T cell receptor beta chains from one sample, sequenced in a study of technical replicates of blood from a handful of donors. Produced via immunoSEQ multiplex PCR; TCRdb's table is partial and in-frame only. Of fewer than 65,000 clones listed, around 87% are singletons. The material sequenced was PBMCs. The receptors originated from a human donor in good health. Some clones in this sample may be carry-over from other donors' samples. Both conserved end residues are part of each CDR3. D genes are given only for firm matches. Only some rows state a clone size, as once, few, many or a class for expanded clones.

j_call | clone_size | d_call | v_call | cdr3_length | cdr3_nt | cdr3_aa
TRBJ2-5 | NA | NA | TRBV6-5 | 15 | TGTGCCAGCAGTTACTCGGCATTAGGGGGAGAGACCCAGTACTTC | CASSYSALGGETQYF
TRBJ2-2 | NA | NA | TRBV9 | 16 | TGTGCCAGCAGCGTAGTCGGGACAATGAACACCGGGGAGCTGTTTTTT | CASSVVGTMNTGELFF
TRBJ2-3 | NA | TRBD1 | TRBV15 | 15 | TGTGCCACCAGCAGGGACAGGGGGCCACAGGTTACGCAGTATTTT | CATSRDRGPQVTQYF
TRBJ1-4 | NA | TRBD1 | TRBV27 | 17 | TGTGCCAGCAGTTCCGGTGATCGACAGGGGGCAAGGGAAAAACTGTTTTTT | CASSSGDRQGAREKLFF
TRBJ2-6 | NA | NA | TRBV4-3 | 16 | TGCGCCAGCAGCCATGACCCAGGGTCCGGGGCCAACGTCCTGACTTTC | CASSHDPGSGANVLTF
TRBJ1-6 | NA | TRBD1 | TRBV6-6 | 15 | TGTGCCAGCGGGTTGGACAGGTCCTATAATTCACCCCTCCACTTT | CASGLDRSYNSPLHF
TRBJ1-5 | NA | TRBD1 | TRBV6-6 | 15 | TGTGCCAGCAGTTACCCTCAGGGGGGCAATCAGCCCCAGCATTTT | CASSYPQGGNQPQHF
TRBJ2-3 | few | NA | TRBV4-3 | 14 | TGCGCCAGCAGCCCGGGACTGCGCACAGATACGCAGTATTTT | CASSPGLRTDTQYF
TRBJ2-2 | NA | NA | TRBV6-6 | 14 | TGTGCCAGTTCACAGGGAGGGGGAACCGGGGAGCTGTTTTTT | CASSQGGGTGELFF
TRBJ2-7 | NA | NA | TRBV9 | 16 | TGTGCCAGCAGCCCACCGGGACTGGGCTTCTCCTACGAGCAGTACTTC | CASSPPGLGFSYEQYF
TRBJ2-7 | NA | TRBD1 | TRBV7-9 | 14 | TGTGCCAGCAGCCACCAGGACAGGGGGCTGGAGCAGTACTTC | CASSHQDRGLEQYF
TRBJ2-7 | NA | TRBD1 | TRBV10-2 | 14 | TGCGCCAGCAGCGAGGGACAGGGATACTACGAGCAGTACTTC | CASSEGQGYYEQYF
TRBJ2-7 | NA | TRBD1 | TRBV27 | 14 | TGTGCCAGCAGTCGGGACAGAGATTCCTACGAGCAGTACTTC | CASSRDRDSYEQYF
TRBJ2-2 | once | TRBD2 | TRBV7-2 | 15 | TGTGCCAGCAGCTCAACCGGGACTAGGTCCGGGGAGCTGTTTTTT | CASSSTGTRSGELFF
TRBJ2-1 | NA | TRBD2 | TRBV6-5 | 15 | TGTGCCAGCAGCAGACTATGGCGGGAGTTGAATGAGCAGTTCTTC | CASSRLWRELNEQFF
TRBJ1-3 | NA | NA | TRBV6-5 | 16 | TGTGCCAGCAGTTACCGTCCAAGGGGCTCTGGAAACACCATATATTTT | CASSYRPRGSGNTIYF
TRBJ1-6 | NA | TRBD1 | TRBV6-5 | 15 | TGTGCCAGCAGCATAAGACAGGGTGGAAATTCACCCCTCCACTTT | CASSIRQGGNSPLHF
TRBJ2-7 | NA | NA | TRBV7-7 | 13 | TGTGCCAGCAGCTTAAGTCGAGGTGACGAGCAGTACTTC | CASSLSRGDEQYF
TRBJ2-3 | NA | TRBD2 | TRBV11-3 | 16 | TGTGCCAGCAGCTTAGGTGGTTTAGCGGGGGTAAATACGCAGTATTTT | CASSLGGLAGVNTQYF
TRBJ1-1 | NA | TRBD1 | TRBV5-5 | 14 | TGTGCCAGCAGACCCGGGACAGCGATAACTGAAGCTTTCTTT | CASRPGTAITEAFF
TRBJ1-5 | NA | NA | TRBV5-8 | 16 | TGTGCCAGCAGCTTTGCTTACAGGGATAGCAATCAGCCCCAGCATTTT | CASSFAYRDSNQPQHF
TRBJ2-5 | NA | NA | TRBV25-1 | 13 | TGTGCCACCGTCGACCCCAGGGTGGCGACCCAGTACTTC | CATVDPRVATQYF
TRBJ2-7 | NA | TRBD1 | TRBV10-3 | 14 | TGTGCCATCACTCCGGGACAGGGGGTCCACGAGCAGTACTTC | CAITPGQGVHEQYF
TRBJ1-1 | NA | NA | TRBV25-1 | 16 | TGTGCCAGCAGCCAACACAGAGCCTCGTACCCCACTGAAGCTTTCTTT | CASSQHRASYPTEAFF
TRBJ1-2 | NA | TRBD1 | TRBV4-2 | 15 | TGTGCCAGCAGCCCCCCGGGACAGGGGTCCTATGGCTACACCTTC | CASSPPGQGSYGYTF
TRBJ2-1 | NA | TRBD2 | TRBV7-3 | 15 | TGTGCCAGCAGCTTCGTAGCGGGAGGGGGGAGTGAGCAGTTCTTC | CASSFVAGGGSEQFF
TRBJ2-3 | NA | NA | TRBV6-4 | 14 | TGTGCCAGCAGTGAGACGGGGGGCACAGATACGCAGTATTTT | CASSETGGTDTQYF
TRBJ2-2 | many | TRBD1 | TRBV30 | 15 | TGTGCCTGGAGGGGACAGGGGGCAGACACCGGGGAGCTGTTTTTT | CAWRGQGADTGELFF
TRBJ2-1 | NA | TRBD2 | TRBV7-2 | 16 | TGTGCCAGCAGCTTTCGGCCTAGCGGGAGGGGCAATGAGCAGTTCTTC | CASSFRPSGRGNEQFF
TRBJ2-7 | NA | NA | TRBV29-1 | 12 | TGCAGCGCGAGCAGGGGAGCGTACGAGCAGTACTTC | CSASRGAYEQYF
TRBJ1-2 | NA | TRBD1 | TRBV5-1 | 17 | TGCGCCAGCAGTTCCCCAGGGACAGGGGGCGCGAACTATGGCTACACCTTC | CASSSPGTGGANYGYTF